These 23 T cell receptor beta chains originate from one sample sequenced in a study of cytomegalovirus exposure and HLA in healthy donors. In the PCR, 60 Vbeta and 13 Jbeta primers were used. Clones were read by immunoSEQ multiplex PCR, and TCRdb kept only the in-frame ones, dropping some. The sample carries around 100,000 clones, about 74% recorded once. The material sequenced was PBMCs. The receptors were gathered from a woman under 30 in good health and CMV-seropositive.

This clone was observed once. V gene TRBV28 combines with J gene TRBJ2-3, with 13 positions matching TRBD2. CDR3 length: 19 residues. Losses at the gene ends were 2 bases for V and 5 bases for J; bases not matched to a gene: 13. Germline V CDR1 and CDR2: MDHEN, SYDVKM. This CDR3 reads CASSLRLAGGLIALDTQYF. In DNA form, the CDR3 reads TGTGCCAGCAGTTTAAGACTAGCGGGAGGCCTCATCGCCCTAGATACGCAGTATTTT.

The genes are TRBV10-3 and TRBJ1-6; D gene unclear. Trimming removed 0 bases from V and 10 bases from J, with 4 bases in between. There are 12 residues in the CDR3. CDR1 ENHRY and CDR2 SYGVKD come from the germline V gene. The CDR3 DNA reads TGTGCCATCAGTGAGTCCCTCTCACCCCTCCACTTT. Translating gives CAISESLSPLHF.

This chain joins TRBV28 and TRBJ2-7, with 9 bases fitting TRBD2. Germline V gives CDR1 MDHEN, CDR2 SYDVKM. V shed 5 bases and J 4 bases; nucleotides not matched to a gene: 9. The CDR3 is 15 residues long. The DNA of the CDR3 is TGTGCCAGCAGTCCCGATCCGGGACTAGCTTACGAGCAGTACTTC. Residues: CASSPDPGLAYEQYF. Variable domain in full (rest from reference TRBV28 and TRBJ2-7): DVKVTQSSRYLVKRTGEKVFLECVQDMDHENMFWYRQDPGLGLRLIYFSYDVKMKEKGDIPEGYSVSREKKERFSLILESASTNQTSMYLCASSPDPGLAYEQYFGPGTRLTVT.

This clone was found a few times. The chain recombines TRBV7-3 with TRBJ2-3; 9 positions agree with TRBD1. Germline-derived CDR1 and CDR2 are SGHTA and FQGTGA. V shed 5 bases and J 5 bases; nucleotides not matched to a gene: 8. The CDR3 covers 15 residues. CDR3 nucleotide sequence: TGTGCCAGCAGCACCACAGGGGGCCTGATAGATACGCAGTATTTT. It yields the protein CASSTTGGLIDTQYF.

The chain combines TRBV2 with TRBJ2-5; tentatively, D is TRBD2 (5 bases). V lost 7 bases, J lost 1 base, and 10 bases lay in between. The CDR3 has 13 amino acids. The germline V gene has CDR1 SNHLY and CDR2 FYNNEI. CDR3 coding DNA: TGTGCCAGCACAAGGACTCCCCAAGAGACCCAGTACTTC. It codes for CASTRTPQETQYF.

The chain carries TRBV11-3 and TRBJ1-5; D not certain. Germline V gives CDR1 SGHNT, CDR2 YENEEA. V was clipped by 5 bases and J by 0 bases, with 8 bases between them. The CDR3 covers 14 residues. The CDR3 region is CASSREDSNQPQHF. The CDR3 DNA reads TGTGCCAGCAGCCGGGAGGATAGCAATCAGCCCCAGCATTTT.

Comments on this clone: Other DNA sequences in this sample translate to the same CDR3. The gene calls are TRBV6-4 and TRBJ2-2; 8 bases are a match to TRBD2. The germline gives CDR1 MRHNA, CDR2 SNTAGT. The CDR3 is 14 residues long. V shed 7 bases and J 3 bases; nucleotides not matched to a gene: 4. CDR3 sequence reads: CASTAGGDTGELFF. The CDR3 DNA reads TGTGCCAGCACCGCGGGGGGCGACACCGGGGAGCTGTTTTTT.

The CDR3, as DNA: TGTGCCAGCAGTCGCATCGGACTAGTTAACTACGAGCAGTACTTC. It codes for CASSRIGLVNYEQYF. The chain is built from TRBV27 and TRBJ2-7; TRBD2 aligns across 7 bases. CDR1 and CDR2 (germline): MNHEY, SMNVEV (reference sequence). The trim removed 5 bases at V and 3 bases at J, leaving 10 bases unmatched. The CDR3 sequence is 15 residues long.

The chain couples TRBV10-3 to TRBJ1-1; D gene unclear. The CDR3 contains 14 residues. V dropped 3 bases and J dropped 3 bases, with 11 bases sitting between them. Germline CDR1 and CDR2: ENHRY and SYGVKD. For the CDR3, the DNA is TGTGCCATCAGTGACTCTCATGAGGACACTGAAGCTTTCTTT. Amino acids: CAISDSHEDTEAFF.

CDR3 sequence (DNA): TGTGCCAGCAGCTCCCCGGGACTAGCCTACGAGCAGTACTTC. This translates into CASSSPGLAYEQYF. The chain recombines TRBV7-2 with TRBJ2-7; 8 bases agree with TRBD2. The germline gives CDR1 SGHTA, CDR2 FQGNSA. Germline trimming cut 4 bases from V and 2 bases from J; bases unmatched to any gene: 4. This CDR3 region has 14 residues.

The V gene is TRBV15, the J gene TRBJ2-7; 12 bases agree with TRBD1. J lost 5 bases, V lost 0 bases, and 5 bases had no gene match. From germline, CDR1 is LNHNV and CDR2 YYDKDF (reference sequence). CDR3 length: 16 residues. In nucleotides, the CDR3 is TGTGCCACCAGCAGAGATCCCGGGACAGGGGGCAACGAGCAGTACTTC. Protein: CATSRDPGTGGNEQYF.

The chain uses TRBV5-4 and TRBJ2-1, with D perhaps matching TRBD1 (5 bases). With 4 bases removed from V and 5 bases from J, the gap between germline ends came to 16 bases. This CDR3 has 15 amino acids. Per the germline V gene, CDR1 is SGHNT and CDR2 is YYREEE (reference sequence). In nucleotides, the CDR3 is TGTGCCAGCAGCCCCAAAGGGGTGGGTGACAATGAGCAGTTCTTC. It encodes CASSPKGVGDNEQFF.

A few counts support this clone. V and J are TRBV14 and TRBJ2-1; TRBD2 agrees at 7 bases. This CDR3 is built from 16 residues. With V trimmed by 4 bases and J by 10 bases, 16 bases remained unmatched. Germline lookup yields CDR1 SGHDN and CDR2 FVKESK. CDR3 sequence: CASSLLAGEALWEQFF. CDR3 DNA: TGTGCCAGCAGCCTCCTGGCGGGAGAAGCATTATGGGAGCAGTTCTTC. The variable domain in full, completed from reference TRBV14 and TRBJ2-1, reads EAGVTQFPSHSVIEKGQTVTLRCDPISGHDNLYWYRRVMGKEIKFLLHFVKESKQDESGMPNNRFLAERTGGTYSTLKVQPAELEDSGVYFCASSLLAGEALWEQFFGPGTRLTVL.

The gene calls are TRBV11-2 and TRBJ2-7; 11 bases map to TRBD2. This CDR3 has 16 amino acids. CDR1 is SGHAT and CDR2 is FQNNGV in the germline V gene. Trimming took 5 bases from V and 3 from J; bases not matched to a gene: 9. The CDR3 coding sequence is TGTGCCAGCAGCCCTTACCTAGCGGGAGGAAACTACGAGCAGTACTTC. It translates to CASSPYLAGGNYEQYF.

The genes are TRBV5-4 and TRBJ2-7; weak D call: TRBD2 (6 bases). Trimming took off 2 bases at V and 5 bases at J, with 14 bases between the two ends. The germline gives CDR1 SGHNT, CDR2 YYREEE (reference sequence). This CDR3 spans 14 amino acids. The chain's CDR3 is CASSFRAGKNEQYF. CDR3 nucleotides: TGTGCCAGCAGCTTTAGGGCGGGAAAGAACGAGCAGTACTTC.

DNA of the CDR3: TGTGCCAGCACTTCCTGGCAGGGGGCTATTAGCGGCAGGGTAGATACGCAGTATTTT. Translated: CASTSWQGAISGRVDTQYF. The chain carries TRBV2 and TRBJ2-3; 8 nucleotides agree with TRBD1. This CDR3 region has 19 residues. Germline values: CDR1 SNHLY, CDR2 FYNNEI. The V segment lost 7 bases and the J segment 5 bases; nucleotides outside the gene matches: 23.

The chain has TRBV13 and TRBJ1-6, with 7 nucleotides matching TRBD1. Trimming at V came to 5 bases and at J to 6 bases, leaving 7 bases not matched to a gene. The CDR3 runs 15 residues. Per germline, CDR1 PRHDT and CDR2 FYEKMQ (reference sequence). CDR3 residues: CASSAWTGTNSPLHF. CDR3 sequence (DNA): TGTGCCAGCAGCGCCTGGACAGGCACTAATTCACCCCTCCACTTT.

The chain carries TRBV19 and TRBJ1-5; D is unresolved. V lost 1 base and J lost 7, with 5 bases in between. CDR3 length equals 12 residues. Germline-derived CDR1 and CDR2 are LNHDA and SQIVND (reference sequence). The CDR3 DNA reads TGTGCCAGTAGTATAGCGGGACAGCCCCAGCATTTT. Amino acid sequence: CASSIAGQPQHF.

There are a few counts of this clone. The CDR3 loop reads CASSEQAGTINEQFF. The CDR3 coding sequence is TGCGCCAGCAGCGAACAAGCCGGGACAATCAATGAGCAGTTCTTC. The gene calls are TRBV5-1 and TRBJ2-1; D is possibly TRBD1 (6 bases). The length of the CDR3 is 15 residues. V dropped 4 bases and J dropped 6 bases, with 17 bases sitting between them. Germline CDR1 reads SGHRS; CDR2 reads YFSETQ. The variable domain in full, completed from reference TRBV5-1 and TRBJ2-1, reads KAGVTQTPRYLIKTRGQQVTLSCSPISGHRSVSWYQQTPGQGLQFLFEYFSETQRNKGNFPGRFSGRQFSNSRSEMNVSTLELGDSALYLCASSEQAGTINEQFFGPGTRLTVL.

The rearrangement uses TRBV11-2 and TRBJ1-1; TRBD1 aligns across 9 bases. This CDR3 has 15 residues. Losses at the gene ends were 4 bases for V and 8 bases for J; bases not matched to a gene: 11. The germline V gene has CDR1 SGHAT and CDR2 FQNNGV. The CDR3 region is CASSSANIQGAEAFF. The CDR3, as DNA: TGTGCCAGCAGCTCCGCAAATATACAGGGGGCAGAAGCTTTCTTT.

The chain has TRBV10-3 and TRBJ2-7; D gene unclear. The CDR3 is 11 residues long. Per germline, CDR1 ENHRY and CDR2 SYGVKD. Deletions cut 6 bases from V and 1 base from J, with 4 bases between. CDR3 residues: CAISPSYEQYF. CDR3 coding DNA: TGTGCCATCAGCCCATCCTACGAGCAGTACTTC.

The chain joins TRBV7-9 to TRBJ1-5; no clear D. V lost 1 base to trimming and J lost 2 bases, with 9 bases between them. The CDR3 is made up of 15 amino acids. Per the germline V gene, CDR1 is SEHNR and CDR2 is FQNEAQ (reference sequence). The CDR3 sequence: CASSLGSGGNQPQHF. The DNA for the CDR3 is TGTGCCAGCAGCTTAGGGTCAGGTGGCAATCAGCCCCAGCATTTT.

The chain carries TRBV6-5 and TRBJ1-1; 9 bases line up with TRBD1. Trimming removed 0 bases from V and 4 bases from J; junction bases left unmatched: 0. CDR1 and CDR2 from the germline V gene are MNHEY and SVGAGI. The CDR3 loop spans 14 amino acids. CDR3 in amino acids: CASSYSTGGTEAFF. CDR3 DNA: TGTGCCAGCAGTTACTCGACAGGGGGCACTGAAGCTTTCTTT.